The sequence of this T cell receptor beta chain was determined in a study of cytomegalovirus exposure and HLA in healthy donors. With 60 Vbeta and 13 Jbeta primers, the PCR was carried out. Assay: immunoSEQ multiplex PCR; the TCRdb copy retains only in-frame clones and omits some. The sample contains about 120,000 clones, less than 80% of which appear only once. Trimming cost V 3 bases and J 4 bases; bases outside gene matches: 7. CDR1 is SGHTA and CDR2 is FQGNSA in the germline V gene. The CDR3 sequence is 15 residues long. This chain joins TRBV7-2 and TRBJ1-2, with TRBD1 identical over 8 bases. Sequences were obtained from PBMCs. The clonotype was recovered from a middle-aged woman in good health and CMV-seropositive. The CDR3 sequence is CASSLGGDRGYGYTF. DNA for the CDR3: TGTGCCAGCAGCTTGGGGGGTGACAGGGGCTATGGCTACACCTTC.